Below are 32 T cell receptor beta chains sequenced from a single sample in a study of beta chain features in type 1 diabetes. Every bit of the isolated RNA underwent reverse transcription, so sequencing read expressed TCRB transcripts. This table comes from immunoSEQ multiplex PCR, and its TCRdb copy is limited to in-frame clones, with some not included. The repertoire holds over 300,000 clones, with less than 10% as singletons. Sequencing was performed on central memory CD4+ T cells from blood. These receptors all stem from a woman aged 18-29 years in good health.

The chain has TRBV15 and TRBJ1-2; 8 bases are a match to TRBD1. Looked up from germline, CDR1 is LNHNV and CDR2 is YYDKDF (reference sequence). The CDR3 is made up of 15 amino acids. Germline trimming cut 3 bases from V and 5 bases from J; bases unmatched to any gene: 8. CDR3 coding DNA: TGTGCCACCAGCAGGCAGGGGGCGACCGGTTATGGCTACACCTTC. Residues: CATSRQGATGYGYTF.

The chain recombines TRBV28 with TRBJ2-7; perhaps TRBD2 as D (6 bases). V shed 4 bases and J shed 0 bases, with 13 bases lying between them. There are 15 residues in the CDR3. Germline V gene sequence: CDR1 MDHEN, CDR2 SYDVKM. Here the CDR3 reads CASSYSDGSSYEQYF. In nucleotides, the CDR3 is TGTGCCAGCAGTTATTCGGACGGGAGCTCCTACGAGCAGTACTTC. Using reference TRBV28 and TRBJ2-7 for the parts outside the CDR3, the full variable domain is DVKVTQSSRYLVKRTGEKVFLECVQDMDHENMFWYRQDPGLGLRLIYFSYDVKMKEKGDIPEGYSVSREKKERFSLILESASTNQTSMYLCASSYSDGSSYEQYFGPGTRLTVT.

This rearrangement joins TRBV2 to TRBJ1-1; D unclear. This CDR3 spans 13 amino acids. Trimming removed 6 bases from V and 6 bases from J, with 14 bases in between. CDR1 is SNHLY and CDR2 is FYNNEI in the germline V gene. CDR3 bases: TGTGCCAGCAGGGTGGGTTGGAGGTCTGAAGCTTTCTTT. It translates to CASRVGWRSEAFF.

For this clone: Different DNA sequences within this sample yield the same CDR3. The chain employs TRBV9 and TRBJ2-3; the match to TRBD2 covers 8 bases. After removal of 2 bases from V and 4 bases from J, the junction contained 6 bases not matched to a gene. This CDR3 region has 15 residues. Germline CDR1 reads SGDLS; CDR2 reads YYNGEE. CDR3 nucleotides: TGTGCCAGCAGCGTTGGAGCGGGAGTGGCAGATACGCAGTATTTT. Translated, it gives CASSVGAGVADTQYF.

This chain joins TRBV5-1 and TRBJ2-1; 11 nucleotides match TRBD2. The CDR3 covers 17 residues. With V trimmed by 4 bases and J by 1 base, 7 bases remained unmatched. Germline V CDR1 and CDR2: SGHRS, YFSETQ. CDR3 residues: CASSLRLAGFSYNEQFF. DNA for the CDR3: TGCGCCAGCAGCCTACGACTAGCGGGATTTTCCTACAATGAGCAGTTCTTC. The whole variable domain, remainder taken from reference TRBV5-1 and TRBJ2-1, is KAGVTQTPRYLIKTRGQQVTLSCSPISGHRSVSWYQQTPGQGLQFLFEYFSETQRNKGNFPGRFSGRQFSNSRSEMNVSTLELGDSALYLCASSLRLAGFSYNEQFFGPGTRLTVL.

This clone was observed a handful of times. The chain recombines TRBV9 with TRBJ2-3; 13 positions match TRBD2. The CDR3 sequence is 14 residues long. The V segment lost 4 bases and the J segment 7 bases; nucleotides outside the gene matches: 3. From germline, CDR1 is SGDLS and CDR2 YYNGEE. In DNA, the CDR3 is TGTGCCAGCAGCTCGGGACTAGCGGGGAATACGCAGTATTTT. Protein sequence: CASSSGLAGNTQYF.

This clone was seen repeatedly, ten times or more. The CDR3 reads CASSVSGNNYEQYF. Here the CDR3 DNA reads TGTGCCAGCAGCGTATCCGGGAACAACTACGAGCAGTACTTC. V is TRBV9 and J is TRBJ2-7; the D gene is possibly TRBD2 (5 bases). The CDR3 loop spans 14 amino acids. The V end was cut by 1 base, the J end by 3 bases, with 11 bases between. The germline V gene has CDR1 SGDLS and CDR2 YYNGEE.

This clone was seen more than once but under ten times. The chain has TRBV29-1 and TRBJ2-2; D is unresolved. Deletions cut 4 bases from V and 0 bases from J, with 9 bases between. The CDR3 totals 14 residues. Per the germline V gene, CDR1 is SQVTM and CDR2 is ANQGSEA. CDR3 bases: TGCAGCGTTGTGGCCCGTTCGAACACCGGGGAGCTGTTTTTT. Amino acids: CSVVARSNTGELFF.

V usage is TRBV9 and J usage is TRBJ2-7, with 11 bases matching TRBD2. The V gene end was trimmed by 4 bases and the J gene end by 3 bases; junction bases not matched to a gene: 6. The CDR3 is made up of 15 amino acids. CDR1 SGDLS and CDR2 YYNGEE come from the germline V gene. This CDR3 is CASSPQTSGNYEQYF. Here the CDR3 DNA reads TGTGCCAGCAGCCCCCAGACTAGCGGGAACTACGAGCAGTACTTC.

This clone has only a few counts. The chain links TRBV11-3 to TRBJ2-3; 7 nucleotides line up with TRBD1. The CDR3 is made up of 16 amino acids. Trimming at V came to 5 bases and at J to 2 bases, leaving 10 bases not matched to a gene. Germline V gives CDR1 SGHNT, CDR2 YENEEA. The chain's CDR3 is CASSPGPGQTTDTQYF. CDR3 sequence (DNA): TGTGCCAGCAGCCCCGGGCCGGGACAGACCACAGATACGCAGTATTTT.

This clone was recorded a few times. The chain employs TRBV7-2 and TRBJ2-1, with D maybe TRBD1 (6 bases). CDR3 length equals 17 residues. V lost 5 bases and J lost 0, with 17 bases in between. Germline CDR1 SGHTA, CDR2 FQGNSA. CDR3 protein: CASSPSGQSRSYNEQFF. DNA of the CDR3: TGTGCCAGCAGCCCATCTGGACAGAGCCGCTCCTACAATGAGCAGTTCTTC.

The chain has TRBV2 and TRBJ1-5; 7 bases fit TRBD1. The CDR3 totals 14 residues. The V segment lost 5 bases and the J segment 2 bases; nucleotides outside the gene matches: 3. CDR1 SNHLY and CDR2 FYNNEI come from the germline V gene. The CDR3 loop reads CASSQTGGNQPQHF. CDR3 nucleotides: TGTGCCAGCAGTCAAACAGGGGGCAATCAGCCCCAGCATTTT.

Many counts were recorded for this clone. The chain is built from TRBV7-9 and TRBJ2-1, with D perhaps matching TRBD2 (5 bases). This CDR3 is 11 amino acids long. With 1 base removed from V and 15 bases from J, the gap between germline ends came to 10 bases. Germline V gene lookup returns CDR1 SEHNR and CDR2 FQNEAQ (reference sequence). The CDR3 reads CASSLVLAWFF. The CDR3, as DNA: TGTGCCAGCAGCTTAGTGTTAGCGTGGTTCTTC.

This clone was counted only a few times. The chain links TRBV29-1 to TRBJ2-5; 15 bases fit TRBD2. Germline lookup yields CDR1 SQVTM and CDR2 ANQGSEA. This CDR3 has 14 amino acids. Trimming cost V 6 bases and J 5 bases; bases outside gene matches: 4. The CDR3 sequence is CSVGGTSGRETQYF. CDR3 DNA: TGCAGCGTCGGAGGGACTAGCGGGAGGGAGACCCAGTACTTC.

The CDR3 is CASSPAWGRGQPQHF. DNA of the CDR3: TGTGCCAGCAGTCCGGCTTGGGGACGGGGGCAGCCCCAGCATTTT. The J gene is TRBJ1-5, the V gene TRBV28; a possible D gene is TRBD1 (5 bases). CDR1 is MDHEN, CDR2 SYDVKM, per germline. The CDR3 is 15 amino acids. Trimming pared 5 bases from V and 7 bases from J, leaving 18 bases between.

This clone has more than one count but fewer than ten. The chain couples TRBV7-2 to TRBJ2-1; the match to TRBD2 covers 8 bases. Looked up from germline, CDR1 is SGHTA and CDR2 is FQGNSA. The length of the CDR3 is 14 residues. Trimming cost V 5 bases and J 9 bases; bases outside gene matches: 9. The CDR3 DNA reads as TGTGCCAGCAGCGGAGCAGGACTAGCTCCTGAGCAGTTCTTC. This codes for CASSGAGLAPEQFF.

Ten or more counts support this clone. This chain connects TRBV28 to TRBJ2-7, with 9 nucleotides matching TRBD1. J was trimmed by 4 bases and V by 6 bases; bases with no gene match: 10. Looked up from germline, CDR1 is MDHEN and CDR2 is SYDVKM. The CDR3 covers 15 residues. CDR3 region: CASSKTGTGNYEQYF. CDR3 coding DNA: TGTGCCAGCAGCAAAACCGGGACAGGGAATTACGAGCAGTACTTC.

This clone came up many times. The rearrangement joins TRBV6-1 to TRBJ1-5; 8 bases align to TRBD1. Germline CDR1 reads MNHNS; CDR2 reads SASEGT. V was pared by 2 bases and J by 6 bases, with 21 bases of the junction left unmatched. The CDR3 has 20 amino acids. CDR3 residues: CASSEKNIKDQGASSQPQHF. CDR3 DNA sequence: TGTGCCAGCAGTGAAAAAAACATCAAAGATCAGGGGGCTTCTAGTCAGCCCCAGCATTTT.

In this sample, this clone turned up a few times. A junction end diverges from the germline sequence, so it may reflect a read error. The chain uses TRBV4-3 and TRBJ1-2; D is perhaps TRBD1 (6 bases). This CDR3 comprises 14 residues. Germline CDR1 is LGHNA and CDR2 is YSLEER. The CDR3 is CASSQDTQGYGYTF. The CDR3 DNA sequence: TGCGCCAGCAGTCAAGACACACAGGGATATGGCTACACCTTC.

The chain recombines TRBV4-3 with TRBJ1-5; D is ambiguous. This CDR3 is built from 14 residues. V was clipped by 8 bases and J by 9 bases, with 20 bases between them. Germline V lookup: CDR1 LGHNA, CDR2 YSLEER. CDR3 sequence (DNA): TGCGCCAGCGCGAGGGAACATTCAGGAGGGCCCCAGCATTTT. Amino acids: CASAREHSGGPQHF.

The rearrangement joins TRBV5-1 to TRBJ2-7, with a weak D call TRBD1 (6 bases). Looked up from germline, CDR1 is SGHRS and CDR2 is YFSETQ. The V end was cut by 0 bases, the J end by 2 bases, with 9 bases between. The CDR3 totals 14 residues. Written as DNA, the CDR3 is TGCGCCAGCAGCTTGGAGGACAGCGCCTACGAGCAGTACTTC. This codes for CASSLEDSAYEQYF.

The sample holds a few counts of this clone. A far more abundant clone sits one base away, making this likely a read error. J is TRBJ2-7 and V is TRBV29-1; D is unclear. CDR1 and CDR2 from the germline V gene are SQVTM and ANQGSEA. The CDR3 totals 13 residues. As DNA, the CDR3 is TGCTGCGTCTCTAGATCGGGTATGAGCGAGCAGTACTTC. It yields the protein CCVSRSGMSEQYF.

This clone was recorded at least ten times. The chain carries TRBV5-6 and TRBJ2-7; D may be TRBD1 or TRBD2 (5 bases each). This CDR3 has 15 amino acids. V dropped 3 bases and J dropped 5 bases, with 18 bases sitting between them. Germline V gene data show CDR1 as SGHDT and CDR2 as YYEEEE. The CDR3 region has the DNA TGTGCCAGCAGCTACGAGAGGGGTTCTAGGGACGAGCAGTACTTC. Translated: CASSYERGSRDEQYF.

The chain employs TRBV29-1 and TRBJ2-7; a possible D gene is TRBD2 (6 bases). Germline assignment: CDR1 SQVTM and CDR2 ANQGSEA. The CDR3 contains 13 residues. Trimming removed 5 bases from V and 3 bases from J, with 14 bases in between. The CDR3, as DNA: TGCAGCGTTCGGGCGGGACTCGACTACGAGCAGTACTTC. Its translation: CSVRAGLDYEQYF.

This clone was found a few times. One junction end disagrees with the germline gene, perhaps due to a read error. The chain combines TRBV7-2 with TRBJ2-3; a weak D match, TRBD2 (6 bases). The V gene's germline CDR1 is SGHTA and CDR2 FQGNSA. There are 14 residues in the CDR3. The CDR3 sequence is CASSQDRRADTQYF. CDR3 bases: TGCGCCAGCAGCCAAGATAGGAGGGCAGATACGCAGTATTTT. The full variable domain, its missing parts supplied by reference TRBV7-2 and TRBJ2-3, is GAGVSQSPSNKVTEKGKDVELRCDPISGHTALYWYRQSLGQGLEFLIYFQGNSAPDKSGLPSDRFSAERTGGSVSTLTIQRTQQEDSAVYLCASSQDRRADTQYFGPGTRLTVL.

This clone has a handful of counts. The rearrangement uses TRBV7-2 and TRBJ2-7, with 8 bases aligning to TRBD2. Trimming took 6 bases from V and 5 from J; bases not matched to a gene: 6. The CDR3 runs to 13 residues. Germline V gene sequence: CDR1 SGHTA, CDR2 FQGNSA. The CDR3 protein is CASSFSGANEQYF. CDR3 DNA sequence: TGTGCCAGCAGTTTTAGCGGGGCTAACGAGCAGTACTTC.

This clone appeared many times. V and J are TRBV7-2 and TRBJ1-5; no reliable D call. CDR1 and CDR2 (germline): SGHTA, FQGNSA. The CDR3 loop spans 14 amino acids. V dropped 5 bases and J dropped 7 bases, with 15 bases sitting between them. In DNA, the CDR3 is TGTGCCAGCAGCGAAACCCCCCGTGGGCAGCCCCAGCATTTT. Translated: CASSETPRGQPQHF. Combining the CDR3 with reference TRBV7-2 and TRBJ1-5 gives the whole variable domain GAGVSQSPSNKVTEKGKDVELRCDPISGHTALYWYRQSLGQGLEFLIYFQGNSAPDKSGLPSDRFSAERTGGSVSTLTIQRTQQEDSAVYLCASSETPRGQPQHFGDGTRLSIL.

This clone was seen more than once but under ten times. The rearrangement joins TRBV20-1 to TRBJ2-1, with no clear D. V lost 3 bases to trimming and J lost 6 bases, with 6 bases between them. Germline V CDR1 and CDR2: DFQATT, SNEGSKA (reference sequence). The CDR3 covers 11 residues. CDR3 in amino acids: CSASLVNEQFF. The CDR3 nucleotides read TGCAGTGCTAGTCTTGTCAATGAGCAGTTCTTC.

V and J are TRBV7-2 and TRBJ2-7; D unclear. CDR1 and CDR2 (germline): SGHTA, FQGNSA. V was cut by 6 bases and J by 0 bases, with 9 bases left in between. The CDR3 loop spans 13 amino acids. This CDR3 is CASRSTSSYEQYF. CDR3 DNA: TGTGCCAGCAGATCGACCAGCTCCTACGAGCAGTACTTC.

The table lists this clone with a few counts. The rearrangement uses TRBV6-5 and TRBJ1-2; perhaps TRBD1 as D (6 bases). The CDR3 sequence is 11 residues long. Germline-derived CDR1 and CDR2 are MNHEY and SVGAGI. The V end lost 8 bases, the J end lost 2 bases, and 6 bases lay between the germline ends. The CDR3 bases are TGTGCCAGCGGACAGAACTATGGCTACACCTTC. The encoded protein is CASGQNYGYTF.

The chain joins TRBV5-4 to TRBJ2-5; 7 positions agree with TRBD1. V lost 4 bases and J lost 5; bases outside the gene matches: 14. The CDR3 contains 16 residues. Looked up from germline, CDR1 is SGHNT and CDR2 is YYREEE (reference sequence). DNA of the CDR3: TGTGCCAGCAGCCCGGGGACAGATCCGAGACTGGAGACCCAGTACTTC. Protein product: CASSPGTDPRLETQYF. The complete variable domain, with remaining parts taken from reference TRBV5-4 and TRBJ2-5, reads ETGVTQSPTHLIKTRGQQVTLRCSSQSGHNTVSWYQQALGQGPQFIFQYYREEENGRGNFPPRFSGLQFPNYSSELNVNALELDDSALYLCASSPGTDPRLETQYFGPGTRLLVL.

This clone was counted between two and nine times. V and J are TRBV28 and TRBJ2-7; a possible D gene is TRBD1 (6 bases). Germline CDR1 reads MDHEN; CDR2 reads SYDVKM. V gave up 6 bases and J gave up 0 bases, with 12 bases separating them. The CDR3 contains 14 residues. In DNA form, the CDR3 reads TGTGCCAGCAGACGGACAGCCCTCTCCTACGAGCAGTACTTC. Translating it yields CASRRTALSYEQYF.